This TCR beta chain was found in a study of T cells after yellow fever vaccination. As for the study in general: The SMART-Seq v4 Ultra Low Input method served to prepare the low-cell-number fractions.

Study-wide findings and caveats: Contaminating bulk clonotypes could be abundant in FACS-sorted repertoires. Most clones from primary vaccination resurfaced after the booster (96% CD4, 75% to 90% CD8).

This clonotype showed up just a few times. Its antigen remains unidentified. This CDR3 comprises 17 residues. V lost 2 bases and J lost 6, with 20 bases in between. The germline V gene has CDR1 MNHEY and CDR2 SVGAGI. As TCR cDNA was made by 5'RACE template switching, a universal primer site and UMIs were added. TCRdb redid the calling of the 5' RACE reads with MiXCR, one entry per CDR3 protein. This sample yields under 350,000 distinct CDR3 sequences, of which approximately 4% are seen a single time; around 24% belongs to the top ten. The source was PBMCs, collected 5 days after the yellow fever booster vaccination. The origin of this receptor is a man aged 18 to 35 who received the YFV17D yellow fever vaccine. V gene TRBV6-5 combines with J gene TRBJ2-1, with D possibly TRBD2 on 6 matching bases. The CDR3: CASSYDPAGTAGNEQFF. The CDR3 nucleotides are TGTGCCAGCAGTTACGATCCGGCGGGGACGGCGGGCAATGAGCAGTTCTTC.